This T cell receptor beta chain derives from a study of blood T cell repertoires in COVID-19. Overall study context: Acute and convalescent COVID-19 specimens originated in the United States, Italy and Spain.

This clone was observed a few times. Libraries were prepared by immunoSEQ multiplex PCR; TCRdb keeps only in-frame clonotypes and omits some of them. The sample includes a few hundred thousand clones, more than 75% of them seen just once. The germline gives CDR1 SEHNR, CDR2 FQNEAQ (reference sequence). V trimming: 2 bases; J trimming: 2 bases; junction bases outside the gene matches: 5. CDR3 length equals 15 residues. This clonotype was sampled from a woman aged 45-65 years who had been exposed to COVID-19. The chain uses TRBV7-9 and TRBJ1-1; the match to TRBD1 covers 7 bases. The sequenced sample consisted of PBMCs or T cells enriched from blood (not recorded which). CDR3 sequence (DNA): TGTGCCAGCAGCTTACGACAGGGCCCAAACACTGAAGCTTTCTTT. Encoded protein: CASSLRQGPNTEAFF.